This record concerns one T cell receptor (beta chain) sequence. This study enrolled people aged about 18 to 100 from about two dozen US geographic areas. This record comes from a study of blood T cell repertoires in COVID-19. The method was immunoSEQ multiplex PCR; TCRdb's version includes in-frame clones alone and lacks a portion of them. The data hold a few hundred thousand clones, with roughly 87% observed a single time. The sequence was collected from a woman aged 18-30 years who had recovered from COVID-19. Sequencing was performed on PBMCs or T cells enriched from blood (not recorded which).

CDR3 sequence (DNA): TGTGCCAGCAGTGAAGCCGAAGACATGAGAAGTACCGGGGAGCTGTTTTTT. This translates into CASSEAEDMRSTGELFF. V gene TRBV2 combines with J gene TRBJ2-2, with unresolved D. Germline lookup yields CDR1 SNHLY and CDR2 FYNNEI. CDR3 length: 17 residues. V dropped 0 bases and J dropped 5 bases, with 16 bases sitting between them.